This record concerns one T cell receptor (beta chain) sequence. The specificity of this receptor is unknown. V gives up 3 bases and J gives up 0 bases, and the segment between their germline ends measures 30 bases. From the germline V gene (reference sequence), CDR1 is LNHDA and CDR2 is SQIVND. Spanning cysteine to phenylalanine, the CDR3 consists of 22 amino acids. Just the 66-base CDR3 DNA is kept, in frame starting at base 1. The record originates from a study of cytomegalovirus exposure and HLA in healthy donors (dated by TCRdb to about 2017). With respect to the entire study: According to an earlier analysis of around 600 of the donors, 150 million to 200 million T cells yielded 95 million to 140 million unique TCR beta sequences and about 300 Gb of sequence data. An early release that covered about 600 HLA-typed donors contained around 330 gigabases of sequencing data and around 85 million unique TCR sequences. The genetic ancestry cluster associated with self-reported Caucasian donors included over 65% of the approximately 410 genotyped donors. The aim of the study was to test whether cataloging public T cell receptors could identify signatures of past pathogen exposure. The study used immunosequencing to profile the T cell repertoires of more than 650 subjects and linked those repertoires to cytomegalovirus serostatus. Along with the roughly 610-subject first cohort, a separate validation cohort of over 90 different subjects was used. To predict cytomegalovirus infection status, the study combined high-throughput TCR immunosequencing, statistical association of individual TCRs with disease status, and machine learning. A later analysis re-examined previously published TCR beta repertoires from around 670 donors and added high-resolution HLA genotyping to investigate patterns of TCR occurrence. The later analysis used no new phenotypic data to find candidate immune exposures, relying instead on TCR beta sequences and their occurrence across donors. To decide whether each TCR beta V gene segment behaved as functional or pseudogenic, an earlier analysis of some 600 of the donors relied on high-throughput TCR beta sequencing. Donor age, sex, ethnicity and CMV serostatus were compiled together with the repertoire data. A later genetic analysis used genome-wide SNP genotypes for about 65% of the roughly 670 donors, treating that subset as a discovery cohort. Every repertoire in the discovery cohort had been generated on one and the same sequencing platform. Class I and class II HLA loci were covered by the typing at four-digit resolution. Typing coverage varied by locus: roughly 629-640 donors for A, B, C, DRB1 and DQB1; around 560 for DQA1; approximately 570 for DPA1; about 450 for DPB1. A few DR-DQ haplotypes were treated as single units for association and clustering because of strong linkage in the cohort. Among almost 400 genotyped donors of the cohort, an average of approximately 240,000 unique TCR beta nucleotide sequences were sequenced per donor, approximately 20% of them non-productive. Overall study results and their limits: According to the authors, the approach could potentially be generalized to other disease states and immunological phenotypes. A later analysis associated about 17,000 TCR beta sequences with specific HLA alleles at a false discovery rate of 0.05. Correlated functional status among segregating V segments might reflect linkage disequilibrium, but an unknown experimental factor could not be ruled out. A group of highly shared sequence variants was considered likely to be a technical artifact of the sequencing pipeline. This cohort had only TCR beta chains sequenced, and the lack of alpha or paired-chain data limited which features could be detected. While some public TCRs were present in many individuals, most TCR sequences turned up only very rarely across donors. Some IMGT-functional V segments, including TRBV6-2 and TRBV6-3, could not be told apart with the 87-base-pair reads, so those segments were excluded. The classifier was reported to diagnose cytomegalovirus status with high specificity and sensitivity in both the original and validation cohorts. When HLA alleles, especially DR and DQ, strongly co-occurred, TCR associations were difficult to assign to individual alleles. In a later analysis, TCR association rates were found to vary across HLA loci, with the most associated TCRs seen for DRB1 alleles and the fewest for HLA-C alleles. Roughly uniform sequencing depth across donors was assumed in presence/absence analyses, although this assumption may not hold. A further reported finding was that TCR beta sequences accurately predicted the HLA-A and HLA-B alleles for most subjects in the first cohort. HLA typing was unavailable for some donors at each locus, so association tests used only the typed subset. A later genetic analysis reported fewer N-insertions in productive TCRs among donors in an Asian-associated ancestry cluster than the roughly 700-donor mean. Most CMV-associated TCR beta chains appeared to be HLA-restricted in a later analysis, and the HLA associations seemed to be driven largely by CMV exposure. In the study, some 180 TCR beta chains were listed as associated with cytomegalovirus. Compared with equally common non-associated chains, HLA-associated TCR beta chains in a later analysis were more clonally expanded and had lower generation probabilities. Three of the identified cytomegalovirus-associated TCR beta chains were confirmed in vitro to be specific for cytomegalovirus antigens. A later genetic analysis associated a missense DCLRE1C variant with V-gene and J-gene trimming of TCR beta chains, and an independent cohort replicated the association. Broadly in line with IMGT annotations, most TCR beta V segments showed up in productive rearrangements about 90% or about 30% of the time in an earlier analysis of approximately 600 of the donors. Several of the top co-occurrence clusters appeared to be linked to parvovirus B19, influenza, CMV and Epstein-Barr virus, according to a later analysis. Over 15 rarely observed V segments, including chromosome 9 orphons, were excluded from the earlier analysis of a few hundred of the donors because counts were too low. Immune exposure information for the cohort was limited to CMV serostatus.

The receptor library was made with the immunoSEQ multiplex PCR assay. For the multiplex PCR, a mixture combining 60 forward primers for TCR Vbeta segments and 13 reverse primers for TCR Jbeta segments was used. The CDR3 region of rearranged TCR beta genes was amplified from genomic DNA with a multiplex PCR assay. On the Illumina HiSeq System, the amplified TCR beta libraries were sequenced as 87-base-pair reads. The published analysis was carried out like this. A later analysis tallied roughly 78 million unique TCR beta chains across the 660 or so repertoires, and about 12 million of those chains were shared by two or more donors. A nearest-neighbor algorithm error-corrected the raw reads and collapsed the reads into unique sequences, merging closely related sequences to remove PCR and sequencing errors. CDR3 sequences were aligned to IMGT reference sequences to assign V, D and J gene segments. For a sequence to be retained, a match of at least six nucleotides to both a V gene segment and a J gene segment was required. Rearrangements were classified as productive when the CDR3 lacked stop codons and remained in frame with V and J, and all other rearrangements were classified as non-productive. Following IMGT convention, CDR3 was defined as the stretch from the second conserved V-encoded cysteine up to the conserved J-encoded phenylalanine. Sequences without an unambiguous match to a single V gene segment were excluded from the earlier analysis of several hundred of the donors. An earlier analysis of a few hundred of the donors called V segments functional above 56.7% productive rearrangements and segregating when the between-donor standard deviation exceeded 5%. A statistical classification framework was built to diagnose cytomegalovirus status from the catalog of TCR beta chain sequences. V and J gene assignment, in a later analysis, came from comparing TCR nucleotide sequences with IMGT/GENE-DB human TR gene sequences. A later analysis assigned CDR3 sequences and most-parsimonious VDJ recombination scenarios with the TCRdist pipeline. In a later analysis, each TCR beta chain was defined by its CDR3 amino acid sequence together with its V-gene family, and reads lacking a unique V-gene family were excluded. To address suspected cross-contamination and a sequencing artifact, a later analysis removed 450 to 700 highly shared, low-generation-probability nucleotide sequences. For each public chain, a later analysis derived a clonal expansion index from normalized ranks of inferred template counts within each repertoire. A later analysis computed generation probabilities with a VDJ recombination model fitted to out-of-frame rearrangements, and checked the results against IGoR. In a later analysis, TCR-TCR, TCR-HLA and TCR-CMV co-occurrence was scored with hypergeometric tests, and a repertoire-size bias correction was applied to TCR pairs. In a later analysis, false discovery rates were estimated by permuting HLA or CMV assignments 20 times. In a later analysis, co-occurring TCRs were grouped with DBSCAN, and TCRdist sequence similarity was added when clustering was performed within HLA-allele-positive subsets. Repertoires with fewer than 30,000 or more than 120,000 public chains were left out of co-occurrence clustering, as were four to six repertoires with anomalous nucleotide sharing. In TCRdb, the immuneACCESS table is reduced to in-frame sequences with V and J assigned. These tables do not hold every clone; where another copy was compared, an unresolved V gene accounts for under half, and the others remain unexplained. That table supplies the V and J calls and clone size; D and trimming were determined from the DNA. This sample's records show more than 50,000 clones. The ten largest clones represent approximately 7% of the sample.

The cohort consisted of approximately 690 healthy bone marrow donors. All cohort members were sampled while nominally healthy, although unrecorded immune exposures were likely present. The donor tested CMV seronegative and was one of the 352 seronegative cohort members. Each donor provided a peripheral blood sample, and peripheral blood mononuclear cells were used for TCR beta sequencing. Genomic DNA extraction from the blood cell samples was performed with the Qiagen DNeasy Blood Extraction Kit. This clonotype was obtained from a woman between 40 and 55 years old in good health and CMV-seronegative. Here the chain combines TRBV19 and TRBJ1-5; tentative D gene TRBD1, with 6 bases matching. The sample was PBMCs. The CDR3 corresponds to CASSMGWVGRTALLGSNQPQHF. The DNA reads as follows: TGTGCCAGTAGTATGGGATGGGTGGGCAGGACAGCCCTTCTGGGTAGCAATCAGCCCCAGCATTTT. The entire variable domain, with the stretches around the CDR3 drawn from the reference TRBV19 and TRBJ1-5 proteins, is DGGITQSPKYLFRKEGQNVTLSCEQNLNHDAMYWYRQDPGQGLRLIYYSQIVNDFQKGDIAEGYSVSREKKESFPLTVTSAQKNPTAFYLCASSMGWVGRTALLGSNQPQHFGDGTRLSIL.